This is a list of T cell receptor beta chains from one sample in a study of cytomegalovirus exposure and HLA in healthy donors. The table came from immunoSEQ multiplex PCR; TCRdb's copy has only in-frame clones and leaves some out. The sample records some 190,000 clones, 87% being singletons. The sample taken for sequencing was PBMCs. These receptors were obtained from a boy aged 2-15 years in good health and CMV-seronegative. The CDR3 runs from the conserved cysteine through the conserved F or W. The D gene is left open where the match is weak. Clone size is shown for a subset of rows, as once, few, many or a class of expanded clone.

>.|TRBJ1-2|.|TRBV6-1
TGTGCCAGCACCAGACTCTGGACAGCTCTGGAGGGCTACACCTTC
CASTRLWTALEGYTF
>TRBD2|TRBJ2-5|.|TRBV6-4
TGTGCCAGCAGTGACCCAGAAGGACTAGCGGGAACTGCCGACCCACAAGAGACCCAGTACTTC
CASSDPEGLAGTADPQETQYF
>.|TRBJ1-2|.|TRBV19
TGTGCCACCAAGGGGGTAGCCACTACCTATGGCTACACCTTC
CATKGVATTYGYTF
>TRBD1|TRBJ1-1|few|TRBV7-9
TGTGCCAGCAGACGGACAGGGATTGGTGAAGCTTTCTTT
CASRRTGIGEAFF
>TRBD1|TRBJ1-5|.|TRBV7-8
TGTGCCAGCAGCCCCCCCCCTGGACAGGCCAGCAATCAGCCCCAGCATTTT
CASSPPPGQASNQPQHF
>TRBD2|TRBJ2-1|once|TRBV19
TGTGCCAGTAGTACCCTAGCGGGCGCTCGGCAGTTCTTC
CASSTLAGARQFF
>.|TRBJ2-3|once|TRBV5-1
TGCGCCAGCAGCTTGAATAGAGCTAGCACAGATACGCAGTATTTT
CASSLNRASTDTQYF
>.|TRBJ2-1|.|TRBV6-1
TGTGCCAGCAGACTTAGCAGGGGCGAGCAGTTCTTC
CASRLSRGEQFF
>TRBD1|TRBJ1-4|few|TRBV5-1
TGCGCCAGCAGCGACAGGGTTAATGAAAAACTGTTTTTT
CASSDRVNEKLFF
>TRBD1|TRBJ2-2|.|TRBV27
TGTGCCAGCAGTCTGTGGACAGGGGTCGGGGAGCTGTTTTTT
CASSLWTGVGELFF
>TRBD1|TRBJ1-2|.|TRBV5-1
TGCGCCAGCAGCTTGGAGGGGGCCTTGGGCTACACCTTC
CASSLEGALGYTF
>.|TRBJ1-1|.|TRBV4-1
TGCGCCAGCAGCCAGATAGGACCCCGGGATAACACTGAAGCTTTCTTT
CASSQIGPRDNTEAFF
>TRBD1|TRBJ2-7|.|TRBV29-1
TGCAGCGTGGGACAGGCCTCCTACGAGCAGTACTTC
CSVGQASYEQYF
>.|TRBJ2-2|.|TRBV7-2
TGTGCCAGCAGCCCGAAGAGGGCCGGGGAGCTGTTTTTT
CASSPKRAGELFF
>.|TRBJ1-3|.|TRBV5-1
TGCGCCAGCAGACAAACAGGGTTAGCTGGAAACACCATATATTTT
CASRQTGLAGNTIYF
>.|TRBJ2-7|.|TRBV7-9
TGTTCCAGCAGCTCCAGGGGCGAGCAGTACTTC
CSSSSRGEQYF
>.|TRBJ2-3|.|TRBV7-2
TGTGCCAGCAGCATGGGGCGCACAGATACGCAGTATTTT
CASSMGRTDTQYF
>.|TRBJ2-1|.|TRBV2
TGTGCCAGCAGTCACGGACAAGGTGGCTCCTACAATGAGCAGTTCTTC
CASSHGQGGSYNEQFF
>TRBD1|TRBJ1-5|.|TRBV6-1
TGTGCCAGCAGTTCTAGGGGACAGAGCAATCAGCCCCAGCATTTT
CASSSRGQSNQPQHF
>.|TRBJ2-5|.|TRBV2
TGTGCCAGCAGGAGGGGACAAATCCCATTACCCCAAGAGACCCAGTACTTC
CASRRGQIPLPQETQYF
>.|TRBJ2-5|.|TRBV18
TGTGCCAGCTCTTACGGTGAAGAGACCCAGTACTTC
CASSYGEETQYF
>TRBD1|TRBJ2-7|few|TRBV5-1
TGCGCCAGCAGCTGGGACAGCACCTACGAGCAGTACTTC
CASSWDSTYEQYF
>.|TRBJ2-1|.|TRBV5-3
TGTGCCAGAAGCTTGAGACAAATCAATGAGCAGTTCTTC
CARSLRQINEQFF
>.|TRBJ1-5|.|TRBV19
TGTGCCAGTGAAGCGGGGGACTATCAGCCCCAGCATTTT
CASEAGDYQPQHF
>TRBD1|TRBJ1-2|.|TRBV6-1
TGTGCCAGCAGGGGACAGGGAGACTATGGCTACACCTTC
CASRGQGDYGYTF
>.|TRBJ1-5|once|TRBV5-6
TGTGCCAGCAGCTTCGGGATTAGCAATCAGCCCCAGCATTTT
CASSFGISNQPQHF
>.|TRBJ2-4|.|TRBV30
TGTGCCTGGAGTGTGCGCGGAGCCAAAAACATTCAGTACTTC
CAWSVRGAKNIQYF
>TRBD1|TRBJ2-7|.|TRBV19
TGTGCCAGTAGTAGGAATTCGGGACAGGGGATCTACGAGCAGTACTTC
CASSRNSGQGIYEQYF
>TRBD1|TRBJ1-5|once|TRBV19
TGTGCCAGTAATGACGGGACAGGCAATCAGCCCCAGCATTTT
CASNDGTGNQPQHF